The 18 T cell receptor beta chains below were found in one sample sequenced in a study of blood T cells in healthy people across ages. Combining a sample-barcoded 5' primer with a J-beta primer mix, a second PCR ran for about 6 to 12 cycles. Each CDR3 protein is one row after TCRdb ran MiXCR on the 5' RACE reads. This table holds roughly 800,000 distinct CDR3 sequences, approximately 25% found once. These data also featured in a second study, about T cells of mothers and their children.

The sample taken for sequencing was blood. These receptors all stem from a boy aged 5 to 17 in good health.

This clonotype was found a few times. The CDR3 spells CASSRQGPQTNYGYTF. CDR3 DNA: TGTGCCAGCAGCCGACAGGGGCCGCAAACTAACTATGGCTACACCTTC. This chain connects TRBV5-5 to TRBJ1-2, with 8 bases matching TRBD1. V shed 4 bases, J shed 0 bases, and the junction held 8 bases outside the gene matches. This CDR3 has 16 residues. The V gene's germline CDR1 is SGHKS and CDR2 YYEKEE (reference sequence).

CDR3 sequence reads: CASSYSPGQPQETQYF. CDR3 nucleotide sequence: TGTGCCAGCAGTTACTCTCCGGGACAGCCACAAGAGACCCAGTACTTC. The rearrangement joins TRBV6-5 to TRBJ2-5; 7 bases line up with TRBD1. CDR3 length: 16 amino acids. Per the germline V gene, CDR1 is MNHEY and CDR2 is SVGAGI. J lost 2 bases, V lost 0 bases, and 6 bases had no gene match.

The V call is TRBV20-1, the J call TRBJ1-1; D remains ambiguous. From germline, CDR1 is DFQATT and CDR2 SNEGSKA (reference sequence). This CDR3 has 13 amino acids. Trimming removed 3 bases at V and 5 bases at J, with 13 bases between. The CDR3 region has the DNA TGCAGTGCTAGTTTCCGGGCGAGTACTGAAGCTTTCTTT. Protein: CSASFRASTEAFF.

This chain links TRBV12-3 or TRBV12-4 with TRBJ2-3, with D hard to call. Trimming removed 7 bases at V and 4 bases at J, with 18 bases between. This CDR3 is built from 15 residues. The CDR3 protein is CASNSPYSDPDTQYF. As DNA, the CDR3 is TGTGCCAGCAATTCGCCATACAGCGACCCAGATACGCAGTATTTT.

This clonotype was observed a few times. The J gene is TRBJ2-7, the V gene TRBV27, with D maybe TRBD2 (6 bases). The ends were cut back, 5 bases at V and 1 base at J, with 15 bases in the middle. The CDR3 loop spans 15 amino acids. Germline loops: CDR1 MNHEY, CDR2 SMNVEV (reference sequence). This CDR3 reads CASSPRPAGSYEQYF. The CDR3 nucleotides read TGTGCCAGCAGTCCCCGGCCTGCGGGGTCCTACGAGCAGTACTTC.

The CDR3 nucleotides read TGTGCCAGCAGGCCACAGGGGAATCTGGGCTACACCTTC. It is translated as CASRPQGNLGYTF. The V call is TRBV7-2, the J call TRBJ1-2, with TRBD1 matching 7 bases. Germline lookup yields CDR1 SGHTA and CDR2 FQGNSA. The V gene end was trimmed by 6 bases and the J gene end by 8 bases; junction bases not matched to a gene: 9. This CDR3 has 13 amino acids.

The rearrangement joins TRBV15 to TRBJ1-3; the D gene is possibly TRBD1 (5 bases). The V gene lost 6 bases and the J gene lost 0 bases, with 12 bases spanning the gap. The CDR3 has 15 residues. Germline CDR1 and CDR2: LNHNV and YYDKDF (reference sequence). The CDR3 DNA is TGTGCCACCAGTGGGGGACGGTACTCTGGAAACACCATATATTTT. Its translation: CATSGGRYSGNTIYF. The whole variable domain, filled in from reference TRBV15 and TRBJ1-3, reads DAMVIQNPRYQVTQFGKPVTLSCSQTLNHNVMYWYQQKSSQAPKLLFHYYDKDFNNEADTPDNFQSRRPNTSFCFLDIRSPGLGDTAMYLCATSGGRYSGNTIYFGEGSWLTVV.

CDR3 in amino acids: CASSYSYALAGGATQETQYF. In DNA form, the CDR3 reads TGTGCCAGCAGTTACTCTTACGCACTAGCGGGAGGAGCCACACAAGAGACCCAGTACTTC. The chain combines TRBV6-2 or TRBV6-3 with TRBJ2-5; TRBD2 matches at 12 bases. The CDR3 sequence is 20 residues long. V shed 0 bases, J shed 2 bases, and the junction held 13 bases outside the gene matches. Germline V gene lookup returns CDR1 MNHEY and CDR2 SVGEGT.

A few counts support this clonotype. The CDR3: CASSLAGGHGDEQYF. The CDR3 coding sequence is TGTGCCAGCAGCCTAGCGGGGGGTCACGGAGACGAGCAGTACTTC. The chain couples TRBV3-1 to TRBJ2-1; 10 positions agree with TRBD2. The better agreement between TRBJ2-7 and the DNA end casts doubt on the J call. Germline V gene data show CDR1 as LGHDT and CDR2 as YNNKEL (reference sequence). This CDR3 has 15 residues.

This clonotype came up a few times. It is likely a read error, because the conserved phenylalanine at the end of the CDR3 is missing. It is unclear where the CDR3 begins or ends on the DNA, so no DNA is shown, and the CDR3 is as TCRdb lists it. The chain joins TRBV7-6 to TRBJ2-7. Germline-derived CDR1 and CDR2 are SGHVS and FNYEAQ. With termini counted, the CDR3 has 9 amino acids. This CDR3 is CASSSGKLS.

This clonotype was observed many times. At one of its ends the junction is not consistent with the germline gene, which may arise from a read error. V usage is TRBV5-1 and J usage is TRBJ2-5; no firm D call. The J call may be faulty, since TRBJ2-7 better matches the DNA end. Germline values: CDR1 SGHRS, CDR2 YFSETQ. This CDR3 has 13 residues. DNA for the CDR3: TGTGCCAGCAGTTTAGAGTCCGGCTACGAGCAGTACTTC. It yields the protein CASSLESGYEQYF.

The chain employs TRBV10-3 and TRBJ2-3; 12 bases line up with TRBD2. CDR1 is ENHRY, CDR2 SYGVKD, per germline. The CDR3 runs 13 residues. V lost 11 bases and J lost 9; bases outside the gene matches: 9. DNA of the CDR3: TGTGCCGGTTGGACTAGCGGGATGGAAACGCAGTATTTT. It is translated as CAGWTSGMETQYF.

This chain joins TRBV4-1 and TRBJ2-3; 10 nucleotides align to TRBD1. Looked up from germline, CDR1 is MGHRA and CDR2 is YSYEKL. The V gene end was trimmed by 1 base and the J gene end by 1 base; junction bases not matched to a gene: 2. The CDR3 is 16 residues long. This chain's CDR3 is CASSQVGTGGTDTQYF. For the CDR3, the DNA is TGCGCCAGCAGCCAAGTCGGGACAGGGGGCACAGATACGCAGTATTTT.

This clonotype was counted between two and nine times. The V gene is TRBV20-1, the J gene TRBJ2-7; D might be TRBD2 (6 bases). V lost 3 bases and J 1 base, leaving 13 bases between the germline ends. Germline V lookup: CDR1 DFQATT, CDR2 SNEGSKA (reference sequence). The CDR3 loop spans 14 amino acids. CDR3 protein: CSASVLRESYEQYF. In DNA, the CDR3 is TGCAGTGCTAGTGTCTTGCGGGAATCCTACGAGCAGTACTTC.

There are a few counts of this clonotype. This rearrangement joins TRBV7-8 to TRBJ2-5, with D hard to call. The J call could be wrong; TRBJ2-7 is a better fit for the DNA end. CDR3 length: 14 amino acids. Germline V lookup: CDR1 SGHVS, CDR2 FQNEAQ. As DNA, the CDR3 is TGTGCCAGCAGCTTCACAGAAAGCTCCTACGAGCAGTACTTC. As protein: CASSFTESSYEQYF.

The rearrangement uses TRBV21-1 and TRBJ2-2; TRBD1 reflects the table's D call only, with no check against the DNA. TRBV21-1 is a documented pseudogene. The CDR3 is made up of 16 amino acids. This chain's CDR3 is CASSPPDRENTGELFF. The CDR3 DNA reads TGTGCCAGCAGCCCTCCGGACAGGGAAAACACCGGGGAGCTGTTTTTT.

This clonotype turned up a few times. The chain combines TRBV2 with TRBJ1-1; tentatively, D is TRBD1 (5 bases). The CDR3 has 14 amino acids. The V gene lost 9 bases and the J gene lost 1 base, with 15 bases spanning the gap. Germline CDR1 and CDR2: SNHLY and FYNNEI. This CDR3 is CARETGTGNTEAFF. The CDR3 nucleotides read TGTGCCAGAGAGACCGGGACGGGGAACACTGAAGCTTTCTTT.

The V and J genes are TRBV20-1 and TRBJ2-5; tentatively, D is TRBD1 (7 bases). The assigned J gene may be wrong: the sequence end matches TRBJ2-1 better. From germline, CDR1 is DFQATT and CDR2 SNEGSKA (reference sequence). The CDR3 is made up of 18 amino acids. The CDR3 DNA is TGCAGTGCTAGAGACGGGGCAGCAGGGGGGAAAGGTGGGGATGAGCAGTTCTTC. Its protein product is CSARDGAAGGKGGDEQFF.